This note documents a single T cell receptor (beta chain) sequence. The junction had 6 bases not matched to a gene; V was cut back by 1 base and J by 6 bases. This CDR3 has 15 residues. The V gene's germline CDR1 is SNHLY and CDR2 FYNNEI. This record belongs to a study of blood T cell repertoires in COVID-19. Overall study: In each case, the material was cDNA or gDNA derived from T cells, B-cell-depleted T cells, or PBMCs.

Sequenced by immunoSEQ multiplex PCR; TCRdb stores in-frame clones only, minus some. Here the sample spans fewer than 200,000 clones, around 83% being singletons. J is TRBJ1-5 and V is TRBV2; 7 positions agree with TRBD1. Sequences were obtained from PBMCs or T cells enriched from blood (not recorded which). The clonotype was recovered from a woman between 50 and 59 years old in a cohort exposed to, infected with or recovered from COVID-19 (not recorded which). DNA of the CDR3: TGTGCCAGCAGTGAAGTTGACAGGGATGGTCAGCCCCAGCATTTT. This codes for CASSEVDRDGQPQHF.